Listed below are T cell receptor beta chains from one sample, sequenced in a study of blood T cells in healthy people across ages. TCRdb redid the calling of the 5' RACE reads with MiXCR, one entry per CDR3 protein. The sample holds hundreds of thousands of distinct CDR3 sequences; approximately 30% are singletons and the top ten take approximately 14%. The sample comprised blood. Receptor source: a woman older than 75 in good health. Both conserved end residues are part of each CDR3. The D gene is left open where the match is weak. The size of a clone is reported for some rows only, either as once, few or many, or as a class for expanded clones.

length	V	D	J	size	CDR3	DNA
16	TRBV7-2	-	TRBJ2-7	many	CASSLIWSRGTYEQYF	TGTGCCAGCAGCTTAATCTGGAGCAGGGGAACCTACGAGCAGTACTTC
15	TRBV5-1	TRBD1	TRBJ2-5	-	CASSPRDRGFVTQYF	TGCGCCAGCAGCCCTCGGGACAGGGGATTTGTGACCCAGTACTTC
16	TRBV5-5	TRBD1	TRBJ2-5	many	CASSISRDRGQETQYF	TGTGCCAGCAGCATTTCCCGGGACAGGGGACAAGAGACCCAGTACTTC
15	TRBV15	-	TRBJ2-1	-	CATSPLEAEYNEQFF	TGTGCCACCAGCCCCTTGGAGGCCGAATACAATGAGCAGTTCTTC
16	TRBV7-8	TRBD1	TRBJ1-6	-	CASSLVGTGEDSPLHF	TGTGCCAGCAGCTTAGTGGGGACAGGGGAAGATTCACCCCTCCACTTT
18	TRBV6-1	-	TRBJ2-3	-	CASSEAPACWQGTDTQYF	TGTGCCAGCAGTGAAGCGCCAGCCTGTTGGCAGGGTACAGATACGCAGTATTTT
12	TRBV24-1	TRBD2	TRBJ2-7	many	CATSDGRGEQYF	TGTGCCACCAGTGATGGGAGGGGTGAGCAGTACTTC
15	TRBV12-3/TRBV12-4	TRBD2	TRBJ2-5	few	CASSLGAGGENEQYF	TGTGCCAGCAGCCTAGGGGCGGGGGGTGAGAATGAGCAGTACTTC
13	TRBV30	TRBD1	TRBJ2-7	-	CAWGQGRSYEQYF	TGTGCCTGGGGACAGGGGCGATCCTACGAGCAGTACTTC
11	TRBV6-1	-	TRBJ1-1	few	CASSAPGRAFF	TGTGCCAGCAGTGCGCCGGGTCGGGCTTTCTTT
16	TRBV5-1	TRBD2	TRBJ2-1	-	CASSLDRLAGANEQFF	TGCGCCAGCAGCTTGGACCGACTAGCGGGGGCCAATGAGCAGTTCTTC
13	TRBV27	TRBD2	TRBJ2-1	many	CASSSGGMNEQFF	TGTGCCAGCTCTAGCGGGGGTATGAATGAGCAGTTCTTC
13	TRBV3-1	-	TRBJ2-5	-	CASRPTQLETQYF	TGTGCCAGCAGACCAACCCAGCTAGAGACCCAGTACTTC
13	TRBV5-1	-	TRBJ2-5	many	CASSAQGQETQYF	TGCGCCAGCAGCGCACAGGGCCAAGAGACCCAGTACTTC
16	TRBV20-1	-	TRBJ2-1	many	CSARDPARGVYNEQFF	TGCAGTGCTAGAGATCCGGCACGGGGAGTTTACAATGAGCAGTTCTTC
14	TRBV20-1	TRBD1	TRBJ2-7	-	CSASPGTVGGEQYF	TGCAGTGCTAGTCCCGGGACAGTCGGAGGCGAGCAGTACTTC
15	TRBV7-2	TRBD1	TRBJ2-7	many	CASSPTGGGSYEQYF	TGTGCCAGCAGCCCTACAGGGGGCGGCTCCTACGAGCAGTACTTC
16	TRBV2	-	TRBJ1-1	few	CASSELGAGLNTEAFF	TGTGCCAGCAGTGAATTAGGGGCGGGATTGAACACTGAAGCTTTCTTT
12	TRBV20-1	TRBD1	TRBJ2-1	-	CSAYDRGNEQFF	TGCAGTGCTTATGACAGGGGCAATGAGCAGTTCTTC
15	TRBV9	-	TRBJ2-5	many	CASSRRGGEQETQYF	TGTGCCAGCAGCCGCCGAGGGGGGGAACAAGAGACCCAGTACTTC
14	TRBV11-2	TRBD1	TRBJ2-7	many	CASSPTGLSYEQYF	TGTGCCAGCAGCCCGACAGGGCTGTCCTACGAGCAGTACTTC
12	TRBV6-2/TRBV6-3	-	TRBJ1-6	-	CASTDRNSPLHF	TGTGCCAGCACCGACAGGAATTCACCCCTCCACTTT
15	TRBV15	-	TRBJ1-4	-	CATSRTGKTNEKLFF	TGTGCCACCAGCAGAACCGGGAAAACTAATGAAAAACTGTTTTTT
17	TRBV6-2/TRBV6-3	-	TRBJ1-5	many	CASSYETGSGVNQPQHF	TGTGCCAGCAGCTACGAGACAGGTTCTGGGGTCAATCAGCCCCAGCATTTT
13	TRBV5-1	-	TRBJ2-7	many	CASSWGDLDEQYF	TGCGCCAGCAGCTGGGGCGACCTAGACGAGCAGTACTTC
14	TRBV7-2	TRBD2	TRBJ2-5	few	CASSLRLAGGHQYF	TGTGCCAGCAGCTTAAGGTTGGCGGGGGGCCATCAGTACTTC
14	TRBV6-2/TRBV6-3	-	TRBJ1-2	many	CASSYLRGGYGYTF	TGTGCCAGCAGTTACCTCAGGGGCGGCTATGGCTACACCTTC
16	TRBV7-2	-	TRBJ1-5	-	CASSLLSRASNQPQHF	TGTGCCAGCAGCTTATTGAGCAGGGCGAGCAATCAGCCCCAGCATTTT
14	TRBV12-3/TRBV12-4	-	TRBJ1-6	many	CASSPTVRDSPLHF	TGTGCCAGCAGCCCGACAGTAAGGGATTCACCCCTCCACTTT
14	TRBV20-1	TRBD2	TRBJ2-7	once	CSARSPSGAYEQYF	TGCAGTGCTAGGTCACCTAGCGGGGCCTACGAGCAGTACTTC
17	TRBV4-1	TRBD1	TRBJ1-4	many	CASSQVPTGATNEKLFF	TGCGCCAGCAGCCAAGTTCCCACAGGGGCAACTAATGAAAAACTGTTTTTT
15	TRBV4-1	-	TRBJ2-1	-	CASSQEREPSNEQFF	TGCGCCAGCAGCCAAGAACGGGAGCCCAGCAATGAGCAGTTCTTC